A single sample gave rise to the 27 T cell receptor beta chains below, sequenced in a study of blood T cell repertoires in COVID-19. Profiling relied on immunoSEQ multiplex PCR, and the TCRdb table lists in-frame clones only, not all of them. The table includes 150,000 to 200,000 clones, around 85% detected once. Specimen: peripheral blood. Receptors were obtained from a man between 50 and 59 years old with active or convalescent COVID-19.

CDR3 in DNA: TGTGCCAGCAGTTTGAGCCCAGGGAATAGTAACACCATATATTTT. Encoded protein: CASSLSPGNSNTIYF. The rearrangement uses TRBV28 and TRBJ1-3; TRBD1 is a possible D gene (5 bases). The germline gives CDR1 MDHEN, CDR2 SYDVKM. The CDR3 runs to 15 residues. With 3 bases removed from V and 7 bases from J, the gap between germline ends came to 16 bases. The full variable domain, its missing parts supplied by reference TRBV28 and TRBJ1-3, is DVKVTQSSRYLVKRTGEKVFLECVQDMDHENMFWYRQDPGLGLRLIYFSYDVKMKEKGDIPEGYSVSREKKERFSLILESASTNQTSMYLCASSLSPGNSNTIYFGEGSWLTVV.

This sequence joins TRBV12-5 and TRBJ1-1; the D is unclear. V lost 1 base and J 7 bases, leaving 13 bases between the germline ends. The length of the CDR3 is 14 residues. Germline CDR1 reads LGHNT; CDR2 reads FRNRAP. CDR3 nucleotide sequence: TGTGCTAGTGGTTTGGAGTTTGAGGGCATTGAAGCTTTCTTT. Residues: CASGLEFEGIEAFF.

Here the CDR3 DNA reads TGTGCCAGCAGTTTAAACAGATATTATGGCTACACCTTC. As protein: CASSLNRYYGYTF. The chain has TRBV28 and TRBJ1-2; no reliable D call. The V gene's germline CDR1 is MDHEN and CDR2 SYDVKM. V lost 2 bases to trimming and J lost 5 bases, with 9 bases between them. The CDR3 extends over 13 amino acids.

Details on this clone: The junction and the germline gene differ at one end; a read error may be behind it. This chain connects TRBV24-1 to TRBJ2-7; D possibly corresponds to TRBD2 (6 bases). CDR3 length: 16 amino acids. Germline V gene lookup returns CDR1 KGHDR and CDR2 SFDVKD. CDR3 bases: TGTGCCACCAGCGATTCCTCGGAGGGTGGGCCCTACGAGCAGTACTTC. Amino acid sequence: CATSDSSEGGPYEQYF.

The chain has TRBV4-3 and TRBJ2-3; 7 nucleotides match TRBD2. Germline lookup yields CDR1 LGHNA and CDR2 YSLEER. CDR3 size: 16 residues. The ends lost 2 bases at V and 2 bases at J; junction bases unmatched: 7. In nucleotides, the CDR3 is TGCGCCAGCAGCCAAACCAGCGGGGATGTCACAGATACGCAGTATTTT. It translates to CASSQTSGDVTDTQYF.

The chain is built from TRBV7-6 and TRBJ1-6, with TRBD1 matching over 7 bases. The CDR3 totals 14 residues. V gave up 2 bases and J gave up 10 bases; unmatched junction bases: 5. Looked up from germline, CDR1 is SGHVS and CDR2 is FNYEAQ. The CDR3 coding sequence is TGTGCCAGCAGCTTAACAGGGGTAGAATCACCCCTCCACTTT. Translated: CASSLTGVESPLHF.

The chain uses TRBV7-2 and TRBJ1-5; D gene unclear. Trimming left V 0 bases short and J 5 bases short, with 5 bases between. CDR1 and CDR2 from the germline V gene are SGHTA and FQGNSA. This CDR3 has 13 residues. The DNA for the CDR3 is TGTGCCAGCAGCTTAGCCGTCTATCAGCCCCAGCATTTT. Encoded protein: CASSLAVYQPQHF.

The genes are TRBV5-6 and TRBJ2-3; maybe TRBD1 (6 bases). The V end was cut by 4 bases, the J end by 3 bases, with 18 bases between. The germline gives CDR1 SGHDT, CDR2 YYEEEE. There are 16 residues in the CDR3. The DNA for the CDR3 is TGTGCCAGCAGCCCAGGACAGACCCGAGGGACAGATACGCAGTATTTT. It translates to CASSPGQTRGTDTQYF.

The chain joins TRBV5-3 to TRBJ2-1, with 10 bases matching TRBD2. TRBV5-3 is noted as an ORF with a role that remains uncertain. The CDR3 runs 15 residues. Trimming cost V 4 bases and J 6 bases; bases outside gene matches: 7. CDR3 sequence reads: CARSPGTSVSNEQFF. DNA for the CDR3: TGTGCCAGAAGCCCCGGGACTAGCGTCTCCAATGAGCAGTTCTTC.

The CDR3 sequence is CASIARVGNTIYF. CDR3 in DNA: TGTGCCAGCATAGCCAGGGTCGGAAACACCATATATTTT. The chain carries TRBV2 and TRBJ1-3; TRBD1 might be the D (5 bases). Looked up from germline, CDR1 is SNHLY and CDR2 is FYNNEI. V dropped 7 bases and J dropped 4 bases, with 11 bases sitting between them. This CDR3 has 13 amino acids.

The gene calls are TRBV6-5 and TRBJ1-2; the match to TRBD1 covers 8 bases. Germline V gene lookup returns CDR1 MNHEY and CDR2 SVGAGI. V was pared by 4 bases and J by 0 bases, with 4 bases of the junction left unmatched. CDR3 size: 15 residues. The CDR3: CASSFRGQANYGYTF. As DNA, the CDR3 is TGTGCCAGCAGTTTCAGGGGGCAAGCTAACTATGGCTACACCTTC.

This clone was detected only once. CDR3 nucleotides: TGTGCCAGCAGTTACGTCGGCGAGCAGTACTTC. This gives the protein CASSYVGEQYF. The chain carries TRBV6-5 and TRBJ2-7; D remains unclear. CDR3 length: 11 amino acids. The V gene's germline CDR1 is MNHEY and CDR2 SVGAGI. V lost 2 bases, J lost 6 bases, and 5 bases lay in between.

The V call is TRBV15, the J call TRBJ2-3, with D uncertain. Trimming cost V 0 bases and J 9 bases, with 10 bases left between them. Germline loops: CDR1 LNHNV, CDR2 YYDKDF (reference sequence). The CDR3 has 13 amino acids. In DNA form, the CDR3 reads TGTGCCACCAGCAGAGATGAGGAGAGCACGCAGTATTTT. It encodes CATSRDEESTQYF.

The CDR3 region is CASSADRTEAFF. The CDR3, as DNA: TGTGCCAGCAGTGCCGACAGAACTGAAGCTTTCTTT. The gene calls are TRBV12-3 or TRBV12-4 and TRBJ1-1; TRBD1 is a possible D gene (5 bases). The ends were cut back, 5 bases at V and 5 bases at J, with 9 bases in the middle. The CDR3 consists of 12 residues.

This clone was seen more than once but under ten times. The rearrangement uses TRBV7-6 and TRBJ2-7, with D uncertain. The CDR3 length is 15 residues. Germline V gene lookup returns CDR1 SGHVS and CDR2 FNYEAQ. V dropped 3 bases and J dropped 5 bases, with 17 bases sitting between them. In DNA form, the CDR3 reads TGTGCCAGCAGCTTTGGAACAGTAGGTATCGACGAGCAGTACTTC. This codes for CASSFGTVGIDEQYF.

This chain connects TRBV7-2 to TRBJ2-5; tentative D call: TRBD2 (6 bases). V was trimmed by 10 bases and J by 1 base, leaving 19 bases between them. CDR1 and CDR2 from the germline V gene are SGHTA and FQGNSA. The CDR3 runs 15 residues. CDR3 sequence reads: CATAGQAGIQETQYF. The CDR3 coding sequence is TGTGCCACGGCGGGCCAGGCGGGGATCCAAGAGACCCAGTACTTC.

The V and J genes are TRBV11-2 and TRBJ2-7; 11 bases fit TRBD2. CDR1 is SGHAT, CDR2 FQNNGV, per germline. This CDR3 contains 16 residues. V was clipped by 4 bases and J by 3 bases; unmatched bases: 8. The CDR3 DNA follows: TGTGCCAGCAGCTCAGTCACTAGCGGGGGCCGCTACGAGCAGTACTTC. Protein sequence: CASSSVTSGGRYEQYF.

This clone was seen only a few times. The chain recombines TRBV29-1 with TRBJ1-4; 7 nucleotides agree with TRBD1. The CDR3 consists of 14 residues. Trimming cost V 7 bases and J 3 bases; bases outside gene matches: 8. Germline CDR1 and CDR2: SQVTM and ANQGSEA. CDR3 amino acids: CSAGRGQANEKLFF. In DNA form, the CDR3 reads TGCAGCGCCGGGAGGGGGCAGGCTAATGAAAAACTGTTTTTT.

The chain links TRBV18 to TRBJ2-2; TRBD1 is a possible D gene (6 bases). Looked up from germline, CDR1 is KGHSH and CDR2 is LQKENI. The CDR3 extends over 17 amino acids. V lost 6 bases, J lost 0 bases, and 17 bases lay in between. The CDR3 sequence is CASSQDVGGANTGELFF. CDR3 sequence (DNA): TGTGCCAGCTCCCAGGACGTAGGGGGAGCGAACACCGGGGAGCTGTTTTTT. The full variable domain, rest sourced from reference TRBV18 and TRBJ2-2, is NAGVMQNPRHLVRRRGQEARLRCSPMKGHSHVYWYRQLPEEGLKFMVYLQKENIIDESGMPKERFSAEFPKEGPSILRIQQVVRGDSAAYFCASSQDVGGANTGELFFGEGSRLTVL.

The rearrangement joins TRBV7-2 to TRBJ2-3, with TRBD2 matching over 9 bases. V lost 3 bases and J lost 3; bases outside the gene matches: 4. CDR1 and CDR2 (germline): SGHTA, FQGNSA. The CDR3 runs to 15 residues. In nucleotides, the CDR3 is TGTGCCAGCAGCTTTCAGAGCGGGGGGACAGATACGCAGTATTTT. Encoded protein: CASSFQSGGTDTQYF.

V and J are TRBV29-1 and TRBJ2-3; the D gene is possibly TRBD2 (5 bases). Trimming shortened V by 6 bases and J by 9 bases, and 19 bases separated the two germline ends. This CDR3 comprises 13 residues. Germline CDR1 and CDR2: SQVTM and ANQGSEA. CDR3: CSVPTDGGGTQYF. The CDR3 nucleotides are TGCAGCGTCCCGACCGACGGAGGAGGCACGCAGTATTTT.

CDR3 amino acids: CASRPTGAKNIQYF. The DNA for the CDR3 is TGTGCCAGCAGGCCCACAGGTGCCAAAAACATTCAGTACTTC. The genes are TRBV28 and TRBJ2-4; D is possibly TRBD1 (5 bases). Germline loops: CDR1 MDHEN, CDR2 SYDVKM. The V end lost 6 bases, the J end lost 1 base, and 10 bases lay between the germline ends. The CDR3 runs 14 residues.

V and J are TRBV7-9 and TRBJ2-1; D is perhaps TRBD2 (5 bases). V lost 1 base to trimming and J lost 0 bases, with 13 bases between them. The CDR3 sequence is 17 residues long. In germline, CDR1 is SEHNR, CDR2 FQNEAQ (reference sequence). The CDR3 DNA reads as TGTGCCAGCAGCTTAGGTCTCGGGGAGAGCTCCTACAATGAGCAGTTCTTC. Protein sequence: CASSLGLGESSYNEQFF.

The chain couples TRBV23-1 to TRBJ2-7, with D possibly matching TRBD2 (6 bases). TRBV23-1 is reported as an ORF; its role is uncertain. Trimming took 9 bases from V and 2 from J, leaving 20 bases between them. This CDR3 comprises 15 residues. CDR3 bases: TGCGCCAGGGCTGGGGGGTACAAGGGTCCCTACGAGCAGTACTTC. Residues: CARAGGYKGPYEQYF.

This clone was found once. The chain couples TRBV5-5 to TRBJ2-6; D gene unclear. Germline V gives CDR1 SGHKS, CDR2 YYEKEE (reference sequence). Trimming took off 0 bases at V and 3 bases at J, with 10 bases between the two ends. The CDR3 loop spans 16 amino acids. Here the CDR3 DNA reads TGTGCCAGCAGCTTGGGGGCCGAGTATGGGGCCAACGTCCTGACTTTC. Its translation: CASSLGAEYGANVLTF.

The chain uses TRBV5-1 and TRBJ1-1; D remains unclear. Germline loops: CDR1 SGHRS, CDR2 YFSETQ. V lost 4 bases, J lost 4 bases, and 11 bases lay in between. The CDR3 is 13 amino acids. CDR3 sequence reads: CASSAQEGTEAFF. As DNA, the CDR3 is TGCGCCAGCAGCGCGCAGGAGGGCACTGAAGCTTTCTTT.

The V gene is TRBV5-6, the J gene TRBJ1-1, with 7 positions matching TRBD1. The CDR3 runs 15 residues. The V segment lost 0 bases and the J segment 1 base; nucleotides outside the gene matches: 3. Per the germline V gene, CDR1 is SGHDT and CDR2 is YYEEEE. CDR3 DNA sequence: TGTGCCAGCAGCTTGGGAAACAGGGGGAACACTGAAGCTTTCTTT. This sequence encodes CASSLGNRGNTEAFF. Full variable domain (rest looked up from reference TRBV5-6 and TRBJ1-1): DAGVTQSPTHLIKTRGQQVTLRCSPKSGHDTVSWYQQALGQGPQFIFQYYEEEERQRGNFPDRFSGHQFPNYSSELNVNALLLGDSALYLCASSLGNRGNTEAFFGQGTRLTVV.